The T cell receptor (beta chain) under discussion was sequenced for a study of T-cell reconstitution after alpha-beta-depleted transplantation in children. The CDR3 extends over 17 amino acids. Per germline, CDR1 SGHRS and CDR2 YFSETQ. The ends lost 0 bases at V and 0 bases at J; junction bases unmatched: 5. In this sample, this clonotype turned up many times. Unique molecular identifiers were incorporated when the TCRbeta library was constructed. Via MiXCR, TCRdb re-called the PCR reads, giving one row per CDR3 protein. The sample includes some 70,000 distinct CDR3 sequences, around 7.9% of them seen just once.

The TCR comes from a human donor who donated a stem cell graft to a child with acute lymphoblastic leukemia. The sample in question was PBMCs from the stem cell graft donor, obtained from the stem cell graft. This chain links TRBV5-1 with TRBJ2-1; the match to TRBD2 covers 8 bases. The CDR3 DNA reads as TGCGCCAGCAGCTTGGGACCCAGCGGGAGCTCCTACAATGAGCAGTTCTTC. Residues: CASSLGPSGSSYNEQFF.